A selection of T cell receptor beta chains follows, all from one sample in a study of vaccination effects on CD4 cells after COVID-19. Using immunoSEQ multiplex PCR, the repertoire was profiled, and TCRdb retains in-frame clones only, with some absent. Of 15,000 to 20,000 clones listed, less than 85% are singletons. Their antigens are not known. The specimen comprised CD4+ T cells from PBMCs cultured with SARS-CoV-2 spike peptides, sampled after COVID-19 vaccination. Receptor source: a human donor who had a prior SARS-CoV-2 infection. Both conserved end residues are part of each CDR3. Each record gives: CDR3 protein, CDR3 DNA, clone size, J gene, V gene, D gene. A D gene is named only where the DNA matches it firmly. Clone sizes are given selectively: once, few, many, or a class where the clone is expanded.

CDR3: CASSLDRFGEQYF
DNA: TGCGCCAGCAGCTTGGACAGGTTCGGCGAGCAGTACTTC
size: -
J: TRBJ2-7
V: TRBV5-1
D: -

CDR3: CASSQEGSLVGRGEKLFF
DNA: TGTGCCAGCAGCCAAGAAGGGAGTTTGGTGGGACGAGGTGAAAAACTGTTTTTT
size: once
J: TRBJ1-4
V: TRBV4-2
D: -

CDR3: CASSYSLLTYEQYF
DNA: TGTGCCAGCAGTTACTCGCTACTCACCTACGAGCAGTACTTC
size: -
J: TRBJ2-7
V: TRBV6-5
D: -

CDR3: CACDQRGGQDTQYF
DNA: TGTGCCTGCGACCAGCGGGGGGGCCAAGATACGCAGTATTTT
size: -
J: TRBJ2-3
V: TRBV30
D: TRBD2

CDR3: CASSYLRQGSWYF
DNA: TGTGCCAGCAGCTACCTTAGACAGGGAAGCTGGTATTTT
size: -
J: TRBJ2-3
V: TRBV7-9
D: TRBD1

CDR3: CAWSYGRASGNTIYF
DNA: TGTGCCTGGAGTTATGGCAGAGCCTCTGGAAACACCATATATTTT
size: -
J: TRBJ1-3
V: TRBV30
D: -

CDR3: CASSYSTGGGYTF
DNA: TGTGCCAGCAGTTACTCGACCGGGGGCGGCTACACCTTC
size: -
J: TRBJ1-2
V: TRBV6-5
D: -

CDR3: CASRDRGQPQHF
DNA: TGTGCCAGCAGAGACAGGGGTCAGCCCCAGCATTTT
size: -
J: TRBJ1-5
V: TRBV2
D: TRBD1

CDR3: CATSRVRTSDEQFF
DNA: TGTGCCACCAGCAGAGTGAGGACCTCCGATGAGCAGTTCTTC
size: -
J: TRBJ2-1
V: TRBV15
D: -

CDR3: CASGTGDTLFEAFF
DNA: TGCGCCAGCGGGACAGGGGATACCCTCTTTGAAGCTTTCTTT
size: -
J: TRBJ1-1
V: TRBV5-1
D: TRBD1

CDR3: CAISSPGTGADTQYF
DNA: TGTGCCATCAGCAGTCCCGGGACAGGGGCCGATACGCAGTATTTT
size: once
J: TRBJ2-3
V: TRBV10-3
D: TRBD1

CDR3: CSGSSLDRVGEKLFF
DNA: TGCAGCGGAAGTTCCCTGGACAGGGTAGGGGAAAAACTGTTTTTT
size: once
J: TRBJ1-4
V: TRBV29-1
D: TRBD1

CDR3: CASSPRTYVDGYTF
DNA: TGTGCCAGCAGCCCCCGGACCTACGTCGATGGCTACACCTTC
size: few
J: TRBJ1-2
V: TRBV9
D: -

CDR3: CASSIQGGGYEKLFF
DNA: TGTGCCAGCAGCATTCAGGGGGGGGGCTATGAAAAACTGTTTTTT
size: -
J: TRBJ1-4
V: TRBV6-5
D: TRBD1

CDR3: CSVERGAETQYF
DNA: TGCAGCGTTGAAAGGGGGGCTGAGACCCAGTACTTC
size: -
J: TRBJ2-5
V: TRBV29-1
D: -

CDR3: CASSPGTLDTEAFF
DNA: TGTGCCAGCTCACCCGGGACGCTGGACACTGAAGCTTTCTTT
size: -
J: TRBJ1-1
V: TRBV18
D: -

CDR3: CASSSGSGGFGNTIYF
DNA: TGCGCCAGCAGCTCTGGCTCAGGGGGGTTTGGAAACACCATATATTTT
size: -
J: TRBJ1-3
V: TRBV5-1
D: TRBD1

CDR3: CASSLTSTGSPLHF
DNA: TGTGCCAGCAGCTTAACTTCGACGGGATCACCCCTCCACTTT
size: -
J: TRBJ1-6
V: TRBV7-3
D: -

CDR3: CANLEGGSGSHPDTQYF
DNA: TGTGCCAACCTCGAGGGGGGTAGCGGGAGTCACCCAGATACGCAGTATTTT
size: -
J: TRBJ2-3
V: TRBV21-1
D: -

CDR3: CASSKEGTPSYEQYF
DNA: TGTGCCAGCAGCAAAGAAGGGACCCCCTCCTACGAGCAGTACTTC
size: few
J: TRBJ2-7
V: TRBV21-1
D: -

CDR3: CASSMLSAGDRNIQYF
DNA: TGTGCCAGTAGTATGCTGTCAGCGGGGGATCGGAACATTCAGTACTTC
size: -
J: TRBJ2-4
V: TRBV19
D: TRBD2

CDR3: CASSVREQVGEQYF
DNA: TGTGCCAGCAGCGTCAGGGAGCAGGTCGGGGAGCAGTACTTC
size: once
J: TRBJ2-7
V: TRBV9
D: -

CDR3: CASSIQTGNNQPQHF
DNA: TGTGCCAGTAGCATCCAGACGGGAAACAATCAGCCCCAGCATTTT
size: few
J: TRBJ1-5
V: TRBV19
D: -

CDR3: CAIEQDSQGVLTF
DNA: TGTGCCATCGAACAGGACAGCCAAGGCGTCCTGACTTTC
size: -
J: TRBJ2-6
V: TRBV10-3
D: -

CDR3: CSVEGPGSYGAQYF
DNA: TGCAGCGTTGAGGGGCCTGGATCTTACGGGGCCCAGTACTTC
size: -
J: TRBJ2-5
V: TRBV29-1
D: -

CDR3: CASSLSSPATNEKLFF
DNA: TGCGCCAGCAGCTTATCCAGCCCAGCAACTAATGAAAAACTGTTTTTT
size: -
J: TRBJ1-4
V: TRBV5-1
D: -

CDR3: CASSVGLEENEQFF
DNA: TGTGCCAGCAGCGTAGGACTAGAAGAGAATGAGCAGTTCTTC
size: few
J: TRBJ2-1
V: TRBV9
D: -

CDR3: CAWSSSVLTIQYF
DNA: TGTGCCTGGAGTTCCTCGGTCTTGACCATTCAGTACTTC
size: -
J: TRBJ2-4
V: TRBV30
D: -

CDR3: CASSQMAWVGTEAFF
DNA: TGTGCCAGCAGCCAAATGGCGTGGGTTGGCACTGAAGCTTTCTTT
size: -
J: TRBJ1-1
V: TRBV16
D: -

CDR3: CASREGTSGTYNEQFF
DNA: TGCGCCAGCAGAGAAGGGACTAGCGGCACCTACAATGAGCAGTTCTTC
size: -
J: TRBJ2-1
V: TRBV5-1
D: TRBD2

CDR3: CASSLLADGLDEQFF
DNA: TGTGCCAGCTCATTACTAGCGGACGGGTTGGATGAGCAGTTCTTC
size: -
J: TRBJ2-1
V: TRBV18
D: TRBD2

CDR3: CASSVVSSGETQYF
DNA: TGTGCCAGCAGCGTAGTTAGCAGTGGGGAGACCCAGTACTTC
size: -
J: TRBJ2-5
V: TRBV9
D: -

CDR3: CASSRGLAGDGRSDTQYF
DNA: TGTGCCAGCAGCAGGGGACTAGCGGGAGATGGACGGTCAGATACGCAGTATTTT
size: -
J: TRBJ2-3
V: TRBV5-4
D: TRBD2

CDR3: CASSEDWVDAFF
DNA: TGTGCCAGCAGCGAAGATTGGGTAGACGCTTTCTTT
size: once
J: TRBJ1-1
V: TRBV6-1
D: -

CDR3: CASSLDGNQPQHF
DNA: TGTGCCAGCAGCTTAGACGGGAATCAGCCCCAGCATTTT
size: once
J: TRBJ1-5
V: TRBV7-6
D: -

CDR3: CASSGDYRDTQYF
DNA: TGTGCCAGCAGTGGGGACTACAGGGATACGCAGTATTTT
size: -
J: TRBJ2-3
V: TRBV12-3/TRBV12-4
D: TRBD2